What follows are 21 T cell receptor beta chains derived from one specimen sequenced in a study of CD8 T cells in ankylosing spondylitis. From the 5' RACE reads, TCRdb called clonotypes with MiXCR, one entry per CDR3 protein. This sample has about 150,000 distinct CDR3 sequences, with under 45% found just once. The sequenced material came from synovial fluid, either unsorted or a sorted T cell fraction (not recorded which). The receptor source for this set is a male donor with ankylosing spondylitis.

The chain combines TRBV28 with TRBJ1-2, with 7 bases fitting TRBD1. The CDR3 consists of 15 residues. J gave up 0 bases and V 5 bases, and 6 bases lay outside the gene matches. CDR1 and CDR2 from the germline V gene are MDHEN and SYDVKM. CDR3 sequence (DNA): TGTGCCAGCAGTGAAACCGGGACAGCTAACTATGGCTACACCTTC. The encoded protein is CASSETGTANYGYTF.

The chain recombines TRBV12-3 or TRBV12-4 with TRBJ2-1, with 10 positions matching TRBD2. V shed 2 bases, J shed 8 bases, and the junction held 12 bases outside the gene matches. This CDR3 contains 17 residues. CDR3 coding DNA: TGTGCCAGCAGTTTAAGAGGAGGAGCGGGGGGGCCCCATGAGCAGTTCTTC. The encoded protein is CASSLRGGAGGPHEQFF.

V and J are TRBV4-1 and TRBJ1-4; TRBD1 agrees at 7 bases. Per the germline V gene, CDR1 is MGHRA and CDR2 is YSYEKL. J lost 8 bases, V lost 3 bases, and 9 bases had no gene match. This CDR3 spans 15 amino acids. The CDR3 here is CASSHWNRGGEKLFF. DNA for the CDR3: TGCGCCAGCAGCCACTGGAACAGGGGAGGGGAAAAACTGTTTTTT.

The chain carries TRBV3-1 and TRBJ2-2; 12 positions match TRBD2. The length of the CDR3 is 15 residues. After removal of 4 bases from V and 7 bases from J, the junction contained 4 bases not matched to a gene. CDR1 is LGHDT and CDR2 is YNNKEL in the germline V gene (reference sequence). The CDR3, as DNA: TGTGCCAGCAGCCGGACTAGCGGGGTGGTCGGGGAGCTGTTTTTT. Protein: CASSRTSGVVGELFF.

The sample holds a few counts of this clonotype. V usage is TRBV12-3 or TRBV12-4 and J usage is TRBJ2-2; D remains unclear. Trimming took off 10 bases at V and 2 bases at J, with 14 bases between the two ends. This CDR3 contains 14 residues. Written as DNA, the CDR3 is TGTGCCACCACAAATATGAGTAACACCGGGGAGCTGTTTTTT. Translating gives CATTNMSNTGELFF.

In DNA, the CDR3 is TGCGCCAGCAGCCTATGGGACACCCGTTGGTACACTGAAGCTTTCTTT. Protein: CASSLWDTRWYTEAFF. The chain has TRBV4-1 and TRBJ1-1, with D possibly being TRBD1 (6 bases). The germline V gene has CDR1 MGHRA and CDR2 YSYEKL. The CDR3 is made up of 16 amino acids. The V and J ends lost 4 bases and 3 bases respectively, with 18 bases between them.

In this sample, this clonotype turned up a few times. V and J are TRBV4-2 and TRBJ2-7; D gene uncertain. CDR1 LGHNA and CDR2 YNFKEQ come from the germline V gene. This CDR3 region has 15 residues. Trimming left V 2 bases short and J 0 bases short, with 11 bases between. CDR3 nucleotides: TGTGCCAGCAGCCAACTGCTGGAGAGCTCCTACGAGCAGTACTTC. Translating gives CASSQLLESSYEQYF.

The chain employs TRBV4-1 and TRBJ1-2; TRBD1 agrees at 8 bases. In germline, CDR1 is MGHRA, CDR2 YSYEKL. Trimming removed 3 bases from V and 0 bases from J; junction bases left unmatched: 3. CDR3 length: 15 amino acids. CDR3 DNA: TGCGCCAGCAGCCAGGAGGACAGGGCTAACTATGGCTACACCTTC. Translation gives CASSQEDRANYGYTF.

The chain carries TRBV12-3 or TRBV12-4 and TRBJ2-1; no reliable D call. This CDR3 comprises 14 residues. V was trimmed by 8 bases and J by 0 bases, leaving 11 bases between them. The CDR3 DNA is TGTGCCAGCTGCCGGATACGCTCCTACAATGAGCAGTTCTTC. Residues: CASCRIRSYNEQFF.

The chain carries TRBV9 and TRBJ2-7, with D possibly being TRBD1 (6 bases). The V gene lost 4 bases and the J gene lost 0 bases, with 14 bases spanning the gap. There are 15 residues in the CDR3. CDR1 SGDLS and CDR2 YYNGEE come from the germline V gene. DNA for the CDR3: TGTGCCAGCAGCCCAACAGGGTACAGCTCCTACGAGCAGTACTTC. This sequence encodes CASSPTGYSSYEQYF. Full variable domain (rest looked up from reference TRBV9 and TRBJ2-7): DSGVTQTPKHLITATGQRVTLRCSPRSGDLSVYWYQQSLDQGLQFLIQYYNGEERAKGNILERFSAQQFPDLHSELNLSSLELGDSALYFCASSPTGYSSYEQYFGPGTRLTVT.

This clonotype has more than one count but fewer than ten. The chain is built from TRBV7-8 and TRBJ2-3; D is possibly TRBD2 (5 bases). The CDR3 has 15 residues. The germline V gene encodes CDR1 SGHVS and CDR2 FQNEAQ. Deletions cut 7 bases from V and 2 bases from J, with 16 bases between. The CDR3 loop reads CASTTRVWDTDTQYF. As DNA, the CDR3 is TGTGCCAGCACCACTAGGGTGTGGGACACAGATACGCAGTATTTT.

The V and J genes are TRBV19 and TRBJ1-2, with 7 bases identical to TRBD1. This CDR3 is built from 13 residues. Germline CDR1 is LNHDA and CDR2 is SQIVND (reference sequence). After removal of 6 bases from V and 7 bases from J, the junction contained 8 bases not matched to a gene. CDR3 residues: CASRFGRGFGYTF. CDR3 nucleotide sequence: TGTGCCAGTAGATTTGGCAGGGGGTTTGGCTACACCTTC. Together with reference TRBV19 and TRBJ1-2, the CDR3 gives the full variable domain: DGGITQSPKYLFRKEGQNVTLSCEQNLNHDAMYWYRQDPGQGLRLIYYSQIVNDFQKGDIAEGYSVSREKKESFPLTVTSAQKNPTAFYLCASRFGRGFGYTFGSGTRLTVV.

The genes are TRBV11-1 and TRBJ2-7; TRBD1 is a possible D gene (6 bases). The CDR3 runs to 20 residues. The germline V gene has CDR1 SGHAT and CDR2 FQDESV (reference sequence). V shed 2 bases and J shed 4 bases, with 30 bases lying between them. The chain's CDR3 is CASSLNPRQDNLQDVYEQYF. CDR3 sequence (DNA): TGTGCCAGCAGCTTAAACCCCAGACAGGACAACCTACAGGATGTTTACGAGCAGTACTTC.

The rearrangement links TRBV10-3 to TRBJ2-1, with TRBD2 matching over 8 bases. The CDR3 has 16 residues. CDR1 ENHRY and CDR2 SYGVKD come from the germline V gene. Trimming took 2 bases from V and 9 from J; bases not matched to a gene: 12. The CDR3 nucleotides are TGTGCCATCAGTGAGGCTAGCGGGTGGTACATTTTTGAGCAGTTCTTC. Protein product: CAISEASGWYIFEQFF.

DNA of the CDR3: TGCGCCAGCAGCCAAGTCACTAGCTCCTACAATGAGCAGTTCTTC. The encoded protein is CASSQVTSSYNEQFF. V is TRBV4-1 and J is TRBJ2-1; weak D call: TRBD2 (5 bases). The CDR3 consists of 15 residues. V lost 1 base, J lost 0 bases, and 7 bases lay in between. Germline V gene lookup returns CDR1 MGHRA and CDR2 YSYEKL.

This clonotype was picked up a small number of times. V is TRBV5-6 and J is TRBJ2-1; a possible D gene is TRBD2 (5 bases). V was shortened by 0 bases and J by 3 bases, with 7 bases between the two germline ends. The CDR3 is made up of 14 amino acids. Germline V lookup: CDR1 SGHDT, CDR2 YYEEEE. The CDR3 sequence is CASSLGAGYNEQFF. The CDR3 region has the DNA TGTGCCAGCAGCTTGGGGGCGGGCTACAATGAGCAGTTCTTC.

The gene calls are TRBV18 and TRBJ1-5, with D unresolved. The CDR3 runs 15 residues. The V gene lost 2 bases and the J gene lost 7 bases, with 15 bases spanning the gap. Germline CDR1 KGHSH, CDR2 LQKENI. CDR3: CASSPLGHQAQPQHF. In DNA form, the CDR3 reads TGTGCCAGCTCACCATTGGGCCATCAGGCCCAGCCCCAGCATTTT.

A word on this clonotype: The junction shows a germline mismatch at one end, possibly a read error. V is TRBV6-2 or TRBV6-3 and J is TRBJ2-5; 7 positions match TRBD2. CDR1 and CDR2 (germline): MNHEY, SVGEGT. The CDR3 runs 17 residues. The chain's CDR3 is CASSYEQSGTDQETQYF. In DNA form, the CDR3 reads TGTGCTAGCAGTTACGAACAGAGCGGGACCGATCAAGAGACCCAGTACTTC.

For the CDR3, the DNA is TGTGCCAGCAGCCAACCATTTAGGGGCGAGCAGTACTTC. It is translated as CASSQPFRGEQYF. The V and J genes are TRBV4-2 and TRBJ2-7, with D tentatively TRBD1 (5 bases). The CDR3 totals 13 residues. Per the germline V gene, CDR1 is LGHNA and CDR2 is YNFKEQ. V dropped 2 bases and J dropped 6 bases, with 11 bases sitting between them.

This clonotype showed up just a few times. V is TRBV10-3 and J is TRBJ2-7; tentative D call: TRBD2 (6 bases). The CDR3 is 14 amino acids. The ends were cut back, 11 bases at V and 0 bases at J, with 17 bases in the middle. The germline gives CDR1 ENHRY, CDR2 SYGVKD. DNA for the CDR3: TGTGCCTCCACCCGGGACTTCCTCTCCTACGAGCAGTACTTC. Its protein is CASTRDFLSYEQYF.

This clonotype occurred a few times. J is TRBJ2-5 and V is TRBV11-2; 7 bases line up with TRBD2. V shed 1 base and J 0 bases; nucleotides not matched to a gene: 14. The CDR3 runs 19 residues. Germline V gene lookup returns CDR1 SGHAT and CDR2 FQNNGV. The DNA for the CDR3 is TGTGCCAGCAGCTTAGGTTATCCCCGACTAGCACGGGACCAAGAGACCCAGTACTTC. This translates into CASSLGYPRLARDQETQYF.